This is a list of T cell receptor beta chains from one sample in a study of cytomegalovirus exposure and HLA in healthy donors. Repertoires were generated with immunoSEQ multiplex PCR, while TCRdb's copy carries only in-frame clones and drops some. The data show under 200,000 clones, roughly 75% seen once. Source material: PBMCs. These receptors came from a young man in good health and CMV-seronegative. CDR3s include the opening cysteine and the closing phenylalanine or tryptophan. A D gene is named only where the DNA matches it firmly. Where a row states a size, it is once, few, many or the class of an expanded clone; other rows omit it.

v_call,j_call,clone_size,d_call,cdr3_nt,cdr3_aa
TRBV19,TRBJ1-2,.,TRBD1,TGTGCCAGTAGTATGGGCGACAGGGATGGTGGCTACACCTTC,CASSMGDRDGGYTF
TRBV5-1,TRBJ2-5,.,TRBD1,TGCGCCAGCAGCCAGGACAGGGCGCCCGGGGAGACCCAGTACTTC,CASSQDRAPGETQYF
TRBV19,TRBJ2-5,.,TRBD2,TGTGCCAGTAGTACCAAAACCGGGACTAGCGGTGAAGAGACCCAGTACTTC,CASSTKTGTSGEETQYF
TRBV19,TRBJ2-5,.,TRBD2,TGTGCCAGTAGTATCGGAAGCGGGAAAGAGACCCAGTACTTC,CASSIGSGKETQYF
TRBV7-2,TRBJ2-2,.,TRBD1,TGTGCCAGCAGCTTAGCGCGTAGGGGGCGCGTAGCCGGGGAGCTGTTTTTT,CASSLARRGRVAGELFF
TRBV7-9,TRBJ2-1,.,.,TGTGCCAGCGGGCCAAGCCACAATGAGCAGTTCTTC,CASGPSHNEQFF
TRBV10-3,TRBJ2-7,.,TRBD2,TGTGCCATCAGTGATCGCGGCGGGAGTGGTTCCTACGAGCAGTACTTC,CAISDRGGSGSYEQYF
TRBV5-1,TRBJ2-7,.,TRBD2,TGCGCCAGCAGCTCGGGTTGGGGGGGAGGAAACGAGCAGTACTTC,CASSSGWGGGNEQYF
TRBV7-2,TRBJ1-2,few,TRBD1,TGTGCCAGCAGCTCCGACAGGGCTCGCTATGGCTACACCTTC,CASSSDRARYGYTF
TRBV6-1,TRBJ1-2,few,.,TGTGCCAGCAGTGAAGCGGGAGGGGGAGATGGCTACACCTTC,CASSEAGGGDGYTF
TRBV27,TRBJ2-1,.,.,TGTGCCAGCAGTTCCCTGTCCTACAATGAGCAGTTCTTC,CASSSLSYNEQFF
TRBV2,TRBJ2-3,.,TRBD2,TGTGCTGGGGCCGGGGGGGGCACAGATACGCAGTATTTT,CAGAGGGTDTQYF
TRBV27,TRBJ2-3,.,.,TGTGCCAGCATTAGGGACTTAGGAACAGATACGCAGTATTTT,CASIRDLGTDTQYF
TRBV14,TRBJ1-5,once,TRBD1,TGTGCCAGCAGCTACCTACAGGGGTCCCAGCATTTT,CASSYLQGSQHF
TRBV5-1,TRBJ1-3,few,.,TGCGCCAGCAGCAAAGAACCGGGCTCTGGAAACACCATATATTTT,CASSKEPGSGNTIYF
TRBV19,TRBJ1-1,.,TRBD1,TGTGCCAGTATAAGTAGGGGACAGGGGACTGAAGCTTTCTTT,CASISRGQGTEAFF
TRBV28,TRBJ2-2,.,TRBD2,TGTGCCAGCAGTTTATACCCGGGACTAGCGGGAGGACTGAACACCGGGGAGCTGTTTTTT,CASSLYPGLAGGLNTGELFF
TRBV19,TRBJ2-5,.,.,TGTGCCAGTAGAGGAACAGGGCAAGAGACCCAGTACTTC,CASRGTGQETQYF
TRBV7-2,TRBJ2-3,.,.,TGTGCCAGCAGCTTAGGCCTAGCCGCAGATACGCAGTATTTT,CASSLGLAADTQYF
TRBV11-2,TRBJ2-5,.,TRBD2,TGTGCCAGCAGCCGGGCCAGCGGGAGGGGAGAGACCCAGTACTTC,CASSRASGRGETQYF
TRBV18,TRBJ2-3,few,TRBD2,TGTGCCAGCTCGGGACTAAGCACAGATACGCAGTATTTT,CASSGLSTDTQYF
TRBV19,TRBJ2-3,.,.,TGTGCCAGCCGTCCAGGACAGAACTCTGGGGATACGCAGTATTTT,CASRPGQNSGDTQYF
TRBV6-4,TRBJ2-1,few,.,TGTGCCAGCAGTGACGGCCAGTTCAATGAGCAGTTCTTC,CASSDGQFNEQFF
TRBV18,TRBJ2-7,.,.,TGTGCCAGCTCACCCCCAGTACGGGGTCTGACCGGCGCCGAGCAGTACTTC,CASSPPVRGLTGAEQYF
TRBV4-1,TRBJ2-7,.,.,TGCGCCAGCAGCCCCCAAATTGGACAGCCAACCTACGAGCAGTACTTC,CASSPQIGQPTYEQYF
TRBV30,TRBJ2-3,.,TRBD2,TGTGCCTGGAGCCTAGCGGGAGGACCTAATACGCAGTATTTT,CAWSLAGGPNTQYF
TRBV21-1,TRBJ1-1,.,.,TGTGCCAGCAGCAAAGGACAGTTGGACACTGAAGCTTTCTTT,CASSKGQLDTEAFF
TRBV7-2,TRBJ2-1,.,TRBD1,TGTGCCAGCAGCTTAGGTCAGGGGGCCTATGAGCAGTTCTTC,CASSLGQGAYEQFF
TRBV6-5,TRBJ2-7,.,TRBD2,TGTGCCAGCAGTTACTCCCCTGCGGGAGGAGGCGAGCAGTACTTC,CASSYSPAGGGEQYF
TRBV19,TRBJ2-1,few,TRBD2,TGTGCCAGTAGCACCCTAGCGGGAGCCTACAATGAGCAGTTCTTC,CASSTLAGAYNEQFF
TRBV6-5,TRBJ2-7,few,.,TGTGCCAGCAGTTCCCCCGGAGGGGCCGGCTACGAGCAGTACTTC,CASSSPGGAGYEQYF
TRBV25-1,TRBJ1-6,.,TRBD1,TGTGCCAGCACGGGACAGTATAATTCACCCCTCCACTTT,CASTGQYNSPLHF
TRBV6-1,TRBJ2-1,.,TRBD2,TGTGCCAGCAGTGTTAGCGGGGCGGCGCGGGAGCAGTTCTTC,CASSVSGAAREQFF
TRBV6-6,TRBJ2-7,.,TRBD2,TGTGCCAGCAGTTCTGCGGGGGGGGCGACCTACGAGCAGTACTTC,CASSSAGGATYEQYF
TRBV21-1,TRBJ1-2,.,.,TGTGCCAGCAGCAAAGCCTACAGGGTTTGGGGTGGCTACACCTTC,CASSKAYRVWGGYTF
TRBV7-9,TRBJ1-2,few,.,TGTGCCAGCAGCTTAGGCACTGATGGCTACACCTTC,CASSLGTDGYTF
TRBV6-5,TRBJ1-6,.,.,TGTGCCAGCAGTTTCCGACAGAGCTCCTATAATTCACCCCTCCACTTT,CASSFRQSSYNSPLHF
TRBV29-1,TRBJ1-2,.,.,TGCAGCACCGCAGGGGACTATGGCTACACCTTC,CSTAGDYGYTF
TRBV10-2,TRBJ1-1,.,.,.,CASSSSGRNTEAFF
TRBV7-2,TRBJ2-3,.,.,TGTGCCAGCAGGTCGCCGGGAGATACGCAGTATTTT,CASRSPGDTQYF
TRBV20-1,TRBJ2-1,.,.,TGCAGTGCTAGAATAGACAATGAGCAGTTCTTC,CSARIDNEQFF
TRBV18,TRBJ2-7,.,TRBD1,TGTGCCAGCTCACCCTCGACAGGGGACGAGCAGTACTTC,CASSPSTGDEQYF
TRBV12-5,TRBJ2-7,.,TRBD2,TGTGCTAGTGGTGGGAGGGTTGGAGGCGAGCAGTACTTC,CASGGRVGGEQYF
TRBV2,TRBJ1-1,.,TRBD1,TGTGCCAGCAGTCGGACAGGGAGCACTGAAGCTTTCTTT,CASSRTGSTEAFF
TRBV19,TRBJ2-1,.,TRBD2,TGTGCCAGTAGTTGGGGGAGCGGGAGTCTACTCCTTACAAATGAGCAGTTCTTC,CASSWGSGSLLLTNEQFF
TRBV10-1,TRBJ2-5,.,.,TGCGCCAGCAGCAGGGGAGGGGTAGAAGAGACCCAGTACTTC,CASSRGGVEETQYF
TRBV27,TRBJ2-3,.,TRBD2,TGTGCCAGCAGTCCGAGGACTAGCGGAGGGGGGGCGCAGTATTTT,CASSPRTSGGGAQYF
TRBV6-5,TRBJ1-2,.,.,TGTGCCAGCACCGACACGGGGGACCGGGGCTACACCTTC,CASTDTGDRGYTF
TRBV5-6,TRBJ2-2,.,.,TGTGCCAGCAGCTTACGAGGTGGCACCGGGGAGCTGTTTTTT,CASSLRGGTGELFF
TRBV6-6,TRBJ2-5,.,TRBD1,TGTGCCAGCAGTGGCGCCGGGACAGGGAAGGCCCAGTACTTC,CASSGAGTGKAQYF
TRBV18,TRBJ2-7,.,.,TGTGCCAGCTCACCACCTGAGTCCCCCTACGAGCAGTACTTC,CASSPPESPYEQYF